These 26 T cell receptor beta chains were all obtained from the same sample, sequenced in a study of blood T cell repertoires in COVID-19. Some clones are missing from TCRdb's copy, which holds only in-frame ones; the method was immunoSEQ multiplex PCR. The repertoire holds 350,000 to 400,000 clones, with around 90% as singletons. Material: PBMCs or T cells enriched from blood (not recorded which). The receptors come from a woman in her late teens or twenties who had recovered from COVID-19.

This chain uses TRBV30 with TRBJ1-6, with D hard to call. The CDR3 has 14 residues. Germline-derived CDR1 and CDR2 are GTSNPN and SVGIG (reference sequence). As DNA, the CDR3 is TGTGGAAGCGCCGGAAGCAGAGTCAATTCACCCCTCCACTTT. This sequence encodes CGSAGSRVNSPLHF.

The chain carries TRBV6-5 and TRBJ1-1, with D possibly matching TRBD1 (6 bases). Trimming cost V 4 bases and J 5 bases, with 17 bases left between them. The CDR3 totals 15 residues. Germline CDR1 and CDR2: MNHEY and SVGAGI. This CDR3 reads CASSLGRGWGTEAFF. The CDR3 nucleotides are TGTGCCAGCAGTTTGGGCAGGGGCTGGGGAACTGAAGCTTTCTTT.

This clone has a handful of counts. The CDR3 spells CASSQDFKGARTEAFF. In DNA form, the CDR3 reads TGTGCCAGCAGCCAAGATTTTAAGGGGGCCAGAACTGAAGCTTTCTTT. V and J are TRBV4-2 and TRBJ1-1; 7 bases map to TRBD1. Trimming cost V 0 bases and J 5 bases; bases outside gene matches: 9. CDR1 LGHNA and CDR2 YNFKEQ come from the germline V gene. This CDR3 is built from 16 residues.

V gene TRBV19 combines with J gene TRBJ1-6; 9 positions match TRBD1. With V trimmed by 9 bases and J by 7 bases, 4 bases remained unmatched. Germline V lookup: CDR1 LNHDA, CDR2 SQIVND (reference sequence). There are 13 residues in the CDR3. CDR3 residues: CASAGTGNSPLHF. The CDR3 DNA follows: TGTGCCAGCGCCGGGACAGGGAATTCACCCCTCCACTTT.

This CDR3 reads CASSSLGPSYGYTF. CDR3 bases: TGTGCCAGCAGTTCCCTGGGTCCTAGCTATGGCTACACCTTC. The V and J genes are TRBV27 and TRBJ1-2; D gene ambiguous. V lost 4 bases and J lost 4, with 13 bases in between. The CDR3 runs to 14 residues. From germline, CDR1 is MNHEY and CDR2 SMNVEV (reference sequence).

The chain employs TRBV27 and TRBJ1-6; 7 positions match TRBD1. Trimming took 3 bases from V and 5 from J; bases not matched to a gene: 10. In germline, CDR1 is MNHEY, CDR2 SMNVEV (reference sequence). The CDR3 loop spans 17 amino acids. CDR3 coding DNA: TGTGCCAGCAGTTTCTTATCAGGGGGGCCGAATAATTCACCCCTCCACTTT. This encodes CASSFLSGGPNNSPLHF.

The chain recombines TRBV5-8 with TRBJ1-5; D gene unclear. Germline loops: CDR1 SGHTS, CDR2 YDEGEE. The length of the CDR3 is 14 residues. V lost 4 bases, J lost 9 bases, and 17 bases lay in between. The CDR3 here is CASSLLPPAGPQHF. CDR3 DNA sequence: TGTGCCAGCAGCCTGCTTCCCCCGGCGGGGCCCCAGCATTTT.

A note on this clone: This same CDR3 is encoded by further DNA sequences in the sample. This chain links TRBV7-9 with TRBJ1-4; D remains ambiguous. The CDR3 is 14 residues long. The germline V and J ends were trimmed by 2 bases and 4 bases, with 8 bases remaining between them. Germline V gene data show CDR1 as SEHNR and CDR2 as FQNEAQ (reference sequence). The CDR3 reads CASSLYRDNEKLFF. The CDR3 nucleotides read TGTGCCAGCAGCTTATACAGAGATAATGAAAAACTGTTTTTT.

V gene TRBV6-5 combines with J gene TRBJ1-6; D gene uncertain. This CDR3 has 13 residues. Trimming took off 0 bases at V and 9 bases at J, with 6 bases between the two ends. Germline V lookup: CDR1 MNHEY, CDR2 SVGAGI. This CDR3 is CASSYSPSSPLHF. CDR3 DNA sequence: TGTGCCAGCAGTTACTCGCCGAGTTCACCCCTCCACTTT.

This chain uses TRBV3-1 (or the pseudogene TRBV3-2) with TRBJ1-1; D unresolved. Germline V gene lookup returns CDR1 LGHDT and CDR2 YNNKEL (reference sequence). Trimming shortened V by 0 bases and J by 2 bases, and 19 bases separated the two germline ends. The CDR3 extends over 18 amino acids. CDR3 region: CASSQEGRPSTVNTEAFF. The CDR3 DNA sequence: TGTGCCAGCAGCCAAGAGGGGAGACCGTCAACAGTTAACACTGAAGCTTTCTTT.

This clone was recorded once. The chain uses TRBV6-2 or TRBV6-3 and TRBJ2-3, with 9 bases lining up with TRBD1. Germline assignment: CDR1 MNHEY and CDR2 SVGEGT. J was trimmed by 6 bases and V by 0 bases; bases with no gene match: 10. This CDR3 region has 17 residues. This CDR3 is CASSYSRRDRVSDTQYF. The CDR3 nucleotides read TGTGCCAGCAGTTACTCGAGACGGGACAGGGTATCCGATACGCAGTATTTT.

The rearrangement joins TRBV5-6 to TRBJ2-7, with 9 bases lining up with TRBD2. The germline CDR1 and CDR2 sequences are SGHDT and YYEEEE. The CDR3 runs to 16 residues. After removal of 2 bases from V and 5 bases from J, the junction contained 11 bases not matched to a gene. DNA of the CDR3: TGTGCCAGCAGCTTAGCGGGGGGAGGTTATATGGACGAGCAGTACTTC. It translates to CASSLAGGGYMDEQYF.

J is TRBJ1-2 and V is TRBV6-5; 9 nucleotides line up with TRBD1. Germline CDR1 is MNHEY and CDR2 is SVGAGI. The CDR3 is 13 amino acids. V lost 6 bases to trimming and J lost 10 bases; unmatched junction nucleotides: 9. CDR3 region: CASRVGTGLIYTF. The DNA of the CDR3 is TGTGCCAGCAGGGTCGGGACAGGGTTGATCTACACCTTC.

This chain connects TRBV2 to TRBJ1-3, with D perhaps TRBD1 (5 bases). Trimming took 5 bases from V and 0 from J, leaving 14 bases between them. Germline V gives CDR1 SNHLY, CDR2 FYNNEI. This CDR3 comprises 16 residues. Here the CDR3 reads CASSKDTPLSGNTIYF. DNA for the CDR3: TGTGCCAGCAGTAAGGACACCCCACTCTCTGGAAACACCATATATTTT.

This chain joins TRBV9 and TRBJ1-1; D perhaps matches TRBD1 (5 bases). The CDR3 covers 14 residues. CDR1 is SGDLS, CDR2 YYNGEE, per germline. The V end lost 2 bases, the J end lost 3 bases, and 11 bases lay between the germline ends. CDR3 coding DNA: TGTGCCAGCAGCGTCGCAGGGCTTGACACTGAAGCTTTCTTT. This codes for CASSVAGLDTEAFF.

V gene TRBV20-1 combines with J gene TRBJ2-2, with 8 bases aligning to TRBD1. V shed 3 bases, J shed 6 bases, and the junction held 9 bases outside the gene matches. Per the germline V gene, CDR1 is DFQATT and CDR2 is SNEGSKA (reference sequence). The CDR3 spans 15 residues. CDR3 sequence: CSASLRTGTAGELFF. The CDR3 coding sequence is TGCAGTGCTAGTCTAAGGACAGGGACGGCCGGGGAGCTGTTTTTT.

This chain uses TRBV23-1 with TRBJ1-2; perhaps TRBD1 as D (5 bases). TRBV23-1 is identified as an open reading frame with a role that is uncertain. This CDR3 spans 14 amino acids. Trimming removed 0 bases from V and 5 bases from J, with 10 bases in between. The CDR3 reads CASSQSPGNYGYTF. Written as DNA, the CDR3 is TGCGCCAGCAGTCAATCGCCAGGGAATTATGGCTACACCTTC.

The chain recombines TRBV5-6 with TRBJ1-6; tentative D call: TRBD1 (6 bases). Per germline, CDR1 SGHDT and CDR2 YYEEEE. V lost 0 bases and J lost 16, with 20 bases in between. The CDR3 length is 15 residues. The CDR3 reads CASSLVNRRRGGLHF. The CDR3 region has the DNA TGTGCCAGCAGCTTGGTAAATCGGCGGAGAGGGGGACTCCACTTT.

The chain combines TRBV6-5 with TRBJ1-2; unclear D gene. V lost 7 bases, J lost 0 bases, and 9 bases lay in between. The length of the CDR3 is 13 residues. CDR1 is MNHEY and CDR2 is SVGAGI in the germline V gene. This CDR3 is CASTPGTNYGYTF. CDR3 bases: TGTGCCAGCACCCCGGGTACTAACTATGGCTACACCTTC.

This clone was seen only once. The rearrangement uses TRBV7-2 and TRBJ2-3; 9 bases line up with TRBD2. J lost 3 bases, V lost 5 bases, and 6 bases had no gene match. Germline V CDR1 and CDR2: SGHTA, FQGNSA. The CDR3 runs to 15 residues. The CDR3 coding sequence is TGTGCCAGCAGCCGCGGGGGGGCTAGTACAGATACGCAGTATTTT. The encoded protein is CASSRGGASTDTQYF.

J is TRBJ1-1 and V is TRBV6-5; 8 nucleotides agree with TRBD1. In germline, CDR1 is MNHEY, CDR2 SVGAGI. The CDR3 runs to 13 residues. The V gene end was trimmed by 6 bases and the J gene end by 4 bases; junction bases not matched to a gene: 4. CDR3 protein: CASRVTGGTEAFF. The DNA of the CDR3 is TGTGCCAGCAGAGTTACAGGGGGCACTGAAGCTTTCTTT.

This clone was observed a few times. This chain joins TRBV6-5 and TRBJ2-1, with D hard to call. Germline CDR1 and CDR2: MNHEY and SVGAGI. Trimming pared 2 bases from V and 4 bases from J, leaving 6 bases between. CDR3 length: 13 amino acids. The CDR3 nucleotides are TGTGCCAGCAGTTACGACTTTTACAATGAGCAGTTCTTC. This translates into CASSYDFYNEQFF.

The V and J genes are TRBV2 and TRBJ2-2, with D possibly matching TRBD2 (6 bases). This CDR3 region has 15 residues. Germline CDR1 is SNHLY and CDR2 is FYNNEI. Trimming removed 4 bases at V and 6 bases at J, with 15 bases between. CDR3 region: CASSGPSAESGELFF. The DNA of the CDR3 is TGTGCCAGCAGTGGGCCTAGCGCTGAGTCCGGGGAGCTGTTTTTT.

The rearrangement links TRBV5-6 to TRBJ2-5, with 13 bases aligning to TRBD2. With 4 bases clipped from V and 4 bases from J, the junction kept 7 bases outside the gene matches. The CDR3 has 16 residues. Germline V gives CDR1 SGHDT, CDR2 YYEEEE. CDR3 in amino acids: CASSLRTSGGLETQYF. The CDR3 DNA follows: TGTGCCAGCAGCCTGCGGACTAGCGGGGGTCTAGAGACCCAGTACTTC.

This rearrangement joins TRBV18 to TRBJ1-2; 7 bases line up with TRBD1. The germline V gene has CDR1 KGHSH and CDR2 LQKENI. The V segment lost 6 bases and the J segment 6 bases; nucleotides outside the gene matches: 10. The CDR3 extends over 14 amino acids. CDR3: CASSPSGRGDGYTF. The CDR3 DNA reads TGTGCCAGCTCTCCCTCGGGCAGGGGGGATGGCTACACCTTC. The full variable domain, with the rest looked up from reference TRBV18 and TRBJ1-2, is NAGVMQNPRHLVRRRGQEARLRCSPMKGHSHVYWYRQLPEEGLKFMVYLQKENIIDESGMPKERFSAEFPKEGPSILRIQQVVRGDSAAYFCASSPSGRGDGYTFGSGTRLTVV.

This clone has a handful of counts. The genes are TRBV29-1 and TRBJ1-1; D is perhaps TRBD1 (6 bases). This CDR3 is built from 14 residues. Trimming stripped 6 bases from V and 5 bases from J, with 19 bases between. CDR1 is SQVTM and CDR2 is ANQGSEA in the germline V gene. In DNA, the CDR3 is TGCAGCGTCGCACCGGGACACCTACAAACTGAAGCTTTCTTT. Translated: CSVAPGHLQTEAFF.